This T cell receptor (beta chain) was sequenced during a study of blood T cells in healthy people across ages. Study results and limitations: Versus aged donors, long-lived donors had higher diversity and more naive CD4+ cells.

For the second PCR, which ran for about 7 to 11 cycles, a sample-barcoded 5' primer and a J-beta primer mix were used. One entry per CDR3 protein results from TCRdb running MiXCR on the 5' RACE reads. Among roughly 800,000 distinct CDR3 sequences, 25% were seen once, and the ten largest hold roughly 9%. Germline loops: CDR1 MNHNS, CDR2 SASEGT. The ends were cut back, 7 bases at V and 5 bases at J, with 17 bases in the middle. The length of the CDR3 is 15 residues. This clonotype was seen many times. The antigen remains unidentified. The sample was also linked to a second study, of T cells of mothers and their children. Turning to that study: A few healthy Caucasian mothers and their six children were the donors. For cDNA synthesis, the complete extracted RNA was used (roughly 1.5 ug per 15 ul). Overlap ran slightly, non-significantly higher for related than unrelated mother-child pairs.

This clonotype was obtained from a boy between 10 and 17 years old in good health. The chain recombines TRBV6-1 with TRBJ2-2, with D possibly matching TRBD1 (7 bases). Sequences were obtained from blood. CDR3 amino acids: CASTWYRGGTGELFF. The CDR3 DNA reads as TGTGCCAGCACCTGGTACAGGGGAGGTACCGGGGAGCTGTTTTTT.